This T cell receptor (beta chain) was captured by sequencing in a study of blood T cell repertoires in COVID-19. Turning to the study itself: From the United States, Italy and Spain came samples of acute and convalescent COVID-19. The analysed material was cDNA or gDNA that came from T cells, B-cell-depleted T cells, or PBMCs.

The germline CDR1 and CDR2 sequences are MNHEY and SVGAGI. CDR3 size: 13 residues. V dropped 2 bases and J dropped 6 bases, with 10 bases sitting between them. Per the study methods: Cell counts per sample came from amplifying reference gene primers. Only in-frame clones appear in the TCRdb table, and some are missing; sequencing was by immunoSEQ multiplex PCR. V, J and clone size were drawn from that table, and D and trimming were deduced from the DNA. The sample holds roughly 250,000 clones, 82% seen once. This clone was picked up a small number of times. The sequenced sample consisted of peripheral blood. The rearrangement joins TRBV6-5 to TRBJ1-2; TRBD1 is a possible D gene (6 bases). The receptor comes from a woman in her seventies with acute or convalescent COVID-19. DNA for the CDR3: TGTGCCAGCAGTTACCGCAACAGGGATGGCTACACCTTC. Translated: CASSYRNRDGYTF.